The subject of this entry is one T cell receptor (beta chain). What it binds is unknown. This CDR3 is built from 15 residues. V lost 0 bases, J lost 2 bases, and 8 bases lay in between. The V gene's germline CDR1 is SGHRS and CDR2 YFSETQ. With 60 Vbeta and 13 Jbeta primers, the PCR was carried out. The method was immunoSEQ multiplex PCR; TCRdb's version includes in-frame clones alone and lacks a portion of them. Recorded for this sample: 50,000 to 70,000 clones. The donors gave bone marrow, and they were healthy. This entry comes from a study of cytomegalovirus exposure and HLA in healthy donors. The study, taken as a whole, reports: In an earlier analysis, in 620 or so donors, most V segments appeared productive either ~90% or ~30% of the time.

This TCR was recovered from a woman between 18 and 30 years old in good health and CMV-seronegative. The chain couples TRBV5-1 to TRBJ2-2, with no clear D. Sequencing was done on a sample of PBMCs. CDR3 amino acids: CASSLERVNTGELFF. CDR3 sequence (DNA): TGCGCCAGCAGCTTGGAACGGGTTAACACCGGGGAGCTGTTTTTT.